The rows below give T cell receptor beta chains drawn from one sample of a study of T cell responses to AZD1222 COVID-19 vaccine. Profiled with immunoSEQ multiplex PCR; TCRdb holds only in-frame clones, not every one. The table lists roughly 40,000 clones, about 90% of them singletons. The sample here was peripheral blood, taken 28 days after the second AZD1222 dose. All receptors derive from an adult who received the AZD1222 COVID-19 vaccine. CDR3s include the opening cysteine and the closing phenylalanine or tryptophan. A D gene is named only where the DNA matches it firmly. Clone size is not always given. Where it is, it says once, few, many or a class for expanded clones.

TGTGCCAGCAGCTTGGATGGAGCGGGGGGAGTAAATGAGCAGTTCTTC,CASSLDGAGGVNEQFF,.,TRBD2,TRBV7-2,TRBJ2-1
TGTGCCAGCAGTACTAGCGGGGGGGCCATTGAGCAGTTCTTC,CASSTSGGAIEQFF,.,TRBD2,TRBV6-2/TRBV6-3,TRBJ2-1
TGTGCCAGCAGTTTGACGAGTGGAAACACCATATATTTT,CASSLTSGNTIYF,.,.,TRBV12-3/TRBV12-4,TRBJ1-3
TGTGCCAGCAGCTTAGCCGACAGCCCCAATCAGCCCCAGCATTTT,CASSLADSPNQPQHF,.,.,TRBV7-6,TRBJ1-5
TGCGCCAGCAGCCCCACGGGGGCTGACACCGGGGAGCTGTTTTTT,CASSPTGADTGELFF,.,.,TRBV5-1,TRBJ2-2
TGTGCCAGCAGCCCCTCTGGAGAGACCCAGTACTTC,CASSPSGETQYF,.,.,TRBV3-1/TRBV3-2,TRBJ2-5
TGTGCCAGCAGTTACCCCCCGCGCGAGCAGTACTTC,CASSYPPREQYF,.,.,TRBV6-2/TRBV6-3,TRBJ2-7
TGTGCCAGCAGCTCCACAATCGGTGGAGAGCCCCAGCATTTT,CASSSTIGGEPQHF,.,.,TRBV6-2/TRBV6-3,TRBJ1-5
TGTGCCAGCAGAGACAGGCCGAATGAAAAACTGTTTTTT,CASRDRPNEKLFF,once,.,TRBV6-5,TRBJ1-4
TGTGCCAGCAGCCCAGGCCCCAGGGTCCAAACCCTCCACTTT,CASSPGPRVQTLHF,.,.,TRBV7-2,TRBJ1-6
TGTGCCAGCAGCAAAGCGCCAGGGAAGTACGAGCAGTACTTC,CASSKAPGKYEQYF,.,.,TRBV21-1,TRBJ2-7
TGTGCCAGCAGCCAAGGGGTCCGGCTACCCCAGCATTTT,CASSQGVRLPQHF,.,.,TRBV4-2,TRBJ1-5
TGTGCCAGCAGCTTATCGGGACAGGGGAACACTGAAGCTTTCTTT,CASSLSGQGNTEAFF,.,TRBD1,TRBV7-2,TRBJ1-1
TGTGCCAGTAGTTCGCAGGGAGGGAACACTGAAGCTTTCTTT,CASSSQGGNTEAFF,few,.,TRBV19,TRBJ1-1
TGTGCCAGCAGCCTTACAGGGGAGATCTCGGATGGCTACACCTTC,CASSLTGEISDGYTF,.,TRBD1,TRBV5-5,TRBJ1-2